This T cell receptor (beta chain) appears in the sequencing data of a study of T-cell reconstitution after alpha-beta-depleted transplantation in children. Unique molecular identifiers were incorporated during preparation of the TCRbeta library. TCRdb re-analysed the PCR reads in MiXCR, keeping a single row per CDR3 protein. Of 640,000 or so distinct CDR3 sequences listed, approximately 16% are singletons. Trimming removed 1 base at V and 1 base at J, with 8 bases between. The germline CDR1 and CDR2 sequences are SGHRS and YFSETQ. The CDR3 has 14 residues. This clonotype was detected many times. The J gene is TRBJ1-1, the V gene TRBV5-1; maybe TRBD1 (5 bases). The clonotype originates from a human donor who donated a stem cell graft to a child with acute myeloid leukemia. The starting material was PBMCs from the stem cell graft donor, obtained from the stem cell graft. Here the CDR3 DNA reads TGCGCCAGCAGCTTGCCAGGGACGAACACTGAAGCTTTCTTT. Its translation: CASSLPGTNTEAFF.